This TCR beta chain was documented in a study of blood T cell repertoires in COVID-19 (dated by TCRdb to 2020 to 2022). The study in broad terms: Collaborator samples came from the United States, Italy and Spain and covered acute and convalescent phases of COVID-19. The prospective study material was composed of cDNA or gDNA derived from T cells, B-cell-depleted T cells, or PBMCs. The dataset comprised deeply sampled blood TCRbeta repertoires from subjects exposed to, actively infected with, or recovered from COVID-19. The repertoires were released in a freely available public database meant as a resource for research on the immune response to SARS-CoV-2. The samples were drawn from the first 160 participants of the ongoing ImmuneRACE study and from more than 1,000 subjects provided by 6 global collaborators. A de-identified subject ID, COVID-19 status, age in years and sex were almost always included in the sample metadata. Where HLA class I and class II types were available, the types were taken from metadata supplied by the sample provider, not from assay-based typing.

There are 15 amino acids in the CDR3, from cysteine to phenylalanine inclusive. Here the CDR3 DNA is all that survives: 45 bases in frame from base 1. The germline V gene provides CDR1 MGHRA and CDR2 YSYEKL. Trimming removed 1 base from V and 4 bases from J, leaving 11 bases between the germline ends. Overall results and qualifications from the work: Clinical and demographic metadata were provided uncurated, with the amount varying by source and participant.

TCRbeta CDR3 regions were amplified from genomic DNA using the immunoSEQ Assay, a bias-controlled multiplex PCR. Per the authors' processing: Within the assay, amplification of reference gene primers was used to estimate how many nucleated cells each sample contained. Sequence reads were collapsed and filtered to measure the absolute abundance of every unique TCRbeta CDR3 rearrangement. For each sample, productive Simpson clonality was calculated by taking the square root of Simpson's diversity index across productive rearrangements. In its TCRdb copy, this immuneACCESS table keeps in-frame sequences only and misses some clones. Where compared with another copy, unresolved V genes explain less than half of these, and the others have no known cause. That table supplies the V and J calls and clone size; D and trimming were determined from the DNA. A total of about 120,000 clones appear in this sample, about 85% of them only once. The biggest ten clones account for about 7% of the sample.

Collaborating institutions collected whole blood in K2EDTA tubes following their own protocols. Collaborator samples were shipped for TCRbeta analysis as frozen whole blood, isolated PBMCs, or DNA extracted from either sample type. Comment on this clone: There is no known antigen for this receptor. The sample holds no much larger clone one base away, and base qualities are not on file.

The chain is assembled from TRBV4-1 and TRBJ1-3; a confident D gene designation cannot be given. The receptor was isolated from a man at least 80 years old with active or convalescent COVID-19. Sequenced material: peripheral blood. The DNA sequence reads TGCGCCAGCAGCCAAGTAGAACGGTTCGGAAACACCATATATTTT. Its protein reads: CASSQVERFGNTIYF.